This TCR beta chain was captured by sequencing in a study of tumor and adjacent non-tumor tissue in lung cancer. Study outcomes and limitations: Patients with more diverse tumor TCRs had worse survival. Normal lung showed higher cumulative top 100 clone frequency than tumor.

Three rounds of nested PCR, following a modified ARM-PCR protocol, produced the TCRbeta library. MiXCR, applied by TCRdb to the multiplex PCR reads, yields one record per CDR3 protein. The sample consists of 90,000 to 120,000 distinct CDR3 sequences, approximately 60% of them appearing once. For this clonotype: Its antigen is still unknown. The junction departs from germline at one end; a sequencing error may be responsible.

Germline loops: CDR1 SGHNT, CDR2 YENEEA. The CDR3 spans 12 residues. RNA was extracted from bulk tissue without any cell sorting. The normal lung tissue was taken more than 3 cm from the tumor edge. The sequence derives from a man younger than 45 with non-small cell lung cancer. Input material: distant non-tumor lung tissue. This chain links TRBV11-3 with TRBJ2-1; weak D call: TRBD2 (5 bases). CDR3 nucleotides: TGTGCCAGCAACTTAGTGGGAGTCGAGCAGTTCTTC. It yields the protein CASNLVGVEQFF. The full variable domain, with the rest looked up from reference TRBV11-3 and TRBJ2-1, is EAGVVQSPRYKIIEKKQPVAFWCNPISGHNTLYWYLQNLGQGPELLIRYENEEAVDDSQLPKDRFSAERLKGVDSTLKIQPAELGDSAVYLCASNLVGVEQFFGPGTRLTVL.